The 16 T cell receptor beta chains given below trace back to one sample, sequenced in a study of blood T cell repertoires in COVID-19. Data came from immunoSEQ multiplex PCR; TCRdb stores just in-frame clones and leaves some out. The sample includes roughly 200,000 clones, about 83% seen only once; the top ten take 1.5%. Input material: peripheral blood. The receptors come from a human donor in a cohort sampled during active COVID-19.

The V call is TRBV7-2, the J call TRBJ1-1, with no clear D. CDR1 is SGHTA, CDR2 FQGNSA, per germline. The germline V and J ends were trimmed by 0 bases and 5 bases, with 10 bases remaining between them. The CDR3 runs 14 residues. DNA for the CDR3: TGTGCCAGCAGCTTAGCCAGGCAGTATACTGAAGCTTTCTTT. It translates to CASSLARQYTEAFF.

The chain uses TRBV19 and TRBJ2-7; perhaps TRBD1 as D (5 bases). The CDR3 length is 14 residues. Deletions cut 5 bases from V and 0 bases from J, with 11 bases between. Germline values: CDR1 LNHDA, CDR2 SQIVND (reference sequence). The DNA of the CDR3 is TGTGCCAGTAGTGTCCAGGGCCACTCCTACGAGCAGTACTTC. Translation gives CASSVQGHSYEQYF. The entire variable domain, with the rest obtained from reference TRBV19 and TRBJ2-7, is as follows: DGGITQSPKYLFRKEGQNVTLSCEQNLNHDAMYWYRQDPGQGLRLIYYSQIVNDFQKGDIAEGYSVSREKKESFPLTVTSAQKNPTAFYLCASSVQGHSYEQYFGPGTRLTVT.

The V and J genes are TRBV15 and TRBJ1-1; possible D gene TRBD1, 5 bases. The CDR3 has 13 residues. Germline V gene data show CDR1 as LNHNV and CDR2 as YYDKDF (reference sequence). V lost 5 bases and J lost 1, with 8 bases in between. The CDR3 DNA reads TGTGCCACCAGCTCAGACAGGAACACTGAAGCTTTCTTT. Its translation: CATSSDRNTEAFF.

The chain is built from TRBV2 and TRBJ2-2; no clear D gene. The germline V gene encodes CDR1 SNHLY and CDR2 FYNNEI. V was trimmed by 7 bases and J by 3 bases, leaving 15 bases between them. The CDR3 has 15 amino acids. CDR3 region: CASKFLESDTGELFF. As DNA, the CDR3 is TGTGCCAGCAAATTTCTGGAGAGCGACACCGGGGAGCTGTTTTTT.

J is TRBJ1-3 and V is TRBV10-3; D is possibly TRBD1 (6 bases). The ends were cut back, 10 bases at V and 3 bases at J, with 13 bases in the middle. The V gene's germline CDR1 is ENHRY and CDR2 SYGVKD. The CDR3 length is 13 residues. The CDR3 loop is CATSTGSGNTIYF. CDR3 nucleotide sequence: TGTGCCACCTCGACAGGAAGTGGAAACACCATATATTTT.

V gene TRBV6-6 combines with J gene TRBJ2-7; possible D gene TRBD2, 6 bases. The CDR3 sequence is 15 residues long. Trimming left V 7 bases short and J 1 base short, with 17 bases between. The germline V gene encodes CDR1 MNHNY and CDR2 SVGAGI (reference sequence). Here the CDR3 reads CASTHDGTPSYEQYF. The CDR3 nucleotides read TGTGCCAGCACCCACGACGGGACTCCTTCCTACGAGCAGTACTTC.

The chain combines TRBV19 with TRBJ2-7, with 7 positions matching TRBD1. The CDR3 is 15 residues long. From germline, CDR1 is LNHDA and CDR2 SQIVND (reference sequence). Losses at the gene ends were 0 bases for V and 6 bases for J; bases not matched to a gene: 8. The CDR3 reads CASSIDQPGQTEQYF. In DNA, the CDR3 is TGTGCCAGTAGTATAGACCAACCGGGACAGACCGAGCAGTACTTC.

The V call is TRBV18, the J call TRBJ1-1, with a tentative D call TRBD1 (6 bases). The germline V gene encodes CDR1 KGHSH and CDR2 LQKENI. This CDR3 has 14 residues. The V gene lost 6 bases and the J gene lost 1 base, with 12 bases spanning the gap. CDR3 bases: TGTGCCAGCTCGACACAGGGTCAGAACACTGAAGCTTTCTTT. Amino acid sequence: CASSTQGQNTEAFF.

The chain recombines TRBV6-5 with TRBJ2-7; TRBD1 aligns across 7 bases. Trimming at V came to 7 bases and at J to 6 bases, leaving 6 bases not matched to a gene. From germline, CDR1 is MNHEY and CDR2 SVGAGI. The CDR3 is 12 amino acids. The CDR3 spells CASISDRLEQYF. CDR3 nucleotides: TGTGCCAGCATCTCGGACAGGCTCGAGCAGTACTTC.

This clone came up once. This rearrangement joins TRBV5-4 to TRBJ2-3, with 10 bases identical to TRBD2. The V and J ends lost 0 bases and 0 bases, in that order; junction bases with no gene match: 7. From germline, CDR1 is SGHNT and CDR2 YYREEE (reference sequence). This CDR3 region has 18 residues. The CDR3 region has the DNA TGTGCCAGCAGCTTGGCCAAGTCGACTAGCGGGAGCACAGATACGCAGTATTTT. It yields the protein CASSLAKSTSGSTDTQYF.

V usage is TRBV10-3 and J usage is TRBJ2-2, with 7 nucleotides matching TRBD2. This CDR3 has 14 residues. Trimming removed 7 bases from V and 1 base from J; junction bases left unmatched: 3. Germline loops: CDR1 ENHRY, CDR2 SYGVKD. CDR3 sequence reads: CAIMPGGNTGELFF. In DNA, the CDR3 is TGTGCCATCATGCCGGGGGGGAACACCGGGGAGCTGTTTTTT.

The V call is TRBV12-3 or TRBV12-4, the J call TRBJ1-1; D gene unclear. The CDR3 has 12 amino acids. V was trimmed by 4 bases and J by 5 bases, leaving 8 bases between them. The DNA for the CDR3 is TGTGCCAGCAGTTCGAGGTTTACTGAAGCTTTCTTT. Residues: CASSSRFTEAFF.

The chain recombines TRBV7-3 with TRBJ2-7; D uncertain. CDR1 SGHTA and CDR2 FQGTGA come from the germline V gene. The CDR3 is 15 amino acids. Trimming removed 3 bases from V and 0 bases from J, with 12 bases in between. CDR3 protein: CASSFTPGPSYEQYF. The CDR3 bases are TGTGCCAGCAGCTTTACTCCGGGTCCCTCCTACGAGCAGTACTTC.

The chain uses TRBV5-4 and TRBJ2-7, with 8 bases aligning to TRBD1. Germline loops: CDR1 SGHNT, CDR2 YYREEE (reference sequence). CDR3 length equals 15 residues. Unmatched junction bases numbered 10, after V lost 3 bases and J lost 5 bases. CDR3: CASSSPGTGDHEQYF. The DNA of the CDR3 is TGTGCCAGCAGCTCCCCCGGGACAGGAGACCACGAGCAGTACTTC.

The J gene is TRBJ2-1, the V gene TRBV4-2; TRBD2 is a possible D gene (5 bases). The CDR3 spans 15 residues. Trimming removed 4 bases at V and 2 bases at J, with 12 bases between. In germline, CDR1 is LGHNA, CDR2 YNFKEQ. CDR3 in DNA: TGTGCCAGCAGCCCTGGTGGTAGCGCCTACAATGAGCAGTTCTTC. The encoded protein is CASSPGGSAYNEQFF.

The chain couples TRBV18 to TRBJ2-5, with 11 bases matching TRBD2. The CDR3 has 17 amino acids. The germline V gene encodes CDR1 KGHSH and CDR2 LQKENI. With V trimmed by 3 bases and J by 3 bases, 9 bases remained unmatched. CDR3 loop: CASSPRLAGQREETQYF. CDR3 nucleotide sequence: TGTGCCAGCTCACCGCGACTAGCGGGACAGCGGGAAGAGACCCAGTACTTC. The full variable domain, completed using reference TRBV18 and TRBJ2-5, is NAGVMQNPRHLVRRRGQEARLRCSPMKGHSHVYWYRQLPEEGLKFMVYLQKENIIDESGMPKERFSAEFPKEGPSILRIQQVVRGDSAAYFCASSPRLAGQREETQYFGPGTRLLVL.